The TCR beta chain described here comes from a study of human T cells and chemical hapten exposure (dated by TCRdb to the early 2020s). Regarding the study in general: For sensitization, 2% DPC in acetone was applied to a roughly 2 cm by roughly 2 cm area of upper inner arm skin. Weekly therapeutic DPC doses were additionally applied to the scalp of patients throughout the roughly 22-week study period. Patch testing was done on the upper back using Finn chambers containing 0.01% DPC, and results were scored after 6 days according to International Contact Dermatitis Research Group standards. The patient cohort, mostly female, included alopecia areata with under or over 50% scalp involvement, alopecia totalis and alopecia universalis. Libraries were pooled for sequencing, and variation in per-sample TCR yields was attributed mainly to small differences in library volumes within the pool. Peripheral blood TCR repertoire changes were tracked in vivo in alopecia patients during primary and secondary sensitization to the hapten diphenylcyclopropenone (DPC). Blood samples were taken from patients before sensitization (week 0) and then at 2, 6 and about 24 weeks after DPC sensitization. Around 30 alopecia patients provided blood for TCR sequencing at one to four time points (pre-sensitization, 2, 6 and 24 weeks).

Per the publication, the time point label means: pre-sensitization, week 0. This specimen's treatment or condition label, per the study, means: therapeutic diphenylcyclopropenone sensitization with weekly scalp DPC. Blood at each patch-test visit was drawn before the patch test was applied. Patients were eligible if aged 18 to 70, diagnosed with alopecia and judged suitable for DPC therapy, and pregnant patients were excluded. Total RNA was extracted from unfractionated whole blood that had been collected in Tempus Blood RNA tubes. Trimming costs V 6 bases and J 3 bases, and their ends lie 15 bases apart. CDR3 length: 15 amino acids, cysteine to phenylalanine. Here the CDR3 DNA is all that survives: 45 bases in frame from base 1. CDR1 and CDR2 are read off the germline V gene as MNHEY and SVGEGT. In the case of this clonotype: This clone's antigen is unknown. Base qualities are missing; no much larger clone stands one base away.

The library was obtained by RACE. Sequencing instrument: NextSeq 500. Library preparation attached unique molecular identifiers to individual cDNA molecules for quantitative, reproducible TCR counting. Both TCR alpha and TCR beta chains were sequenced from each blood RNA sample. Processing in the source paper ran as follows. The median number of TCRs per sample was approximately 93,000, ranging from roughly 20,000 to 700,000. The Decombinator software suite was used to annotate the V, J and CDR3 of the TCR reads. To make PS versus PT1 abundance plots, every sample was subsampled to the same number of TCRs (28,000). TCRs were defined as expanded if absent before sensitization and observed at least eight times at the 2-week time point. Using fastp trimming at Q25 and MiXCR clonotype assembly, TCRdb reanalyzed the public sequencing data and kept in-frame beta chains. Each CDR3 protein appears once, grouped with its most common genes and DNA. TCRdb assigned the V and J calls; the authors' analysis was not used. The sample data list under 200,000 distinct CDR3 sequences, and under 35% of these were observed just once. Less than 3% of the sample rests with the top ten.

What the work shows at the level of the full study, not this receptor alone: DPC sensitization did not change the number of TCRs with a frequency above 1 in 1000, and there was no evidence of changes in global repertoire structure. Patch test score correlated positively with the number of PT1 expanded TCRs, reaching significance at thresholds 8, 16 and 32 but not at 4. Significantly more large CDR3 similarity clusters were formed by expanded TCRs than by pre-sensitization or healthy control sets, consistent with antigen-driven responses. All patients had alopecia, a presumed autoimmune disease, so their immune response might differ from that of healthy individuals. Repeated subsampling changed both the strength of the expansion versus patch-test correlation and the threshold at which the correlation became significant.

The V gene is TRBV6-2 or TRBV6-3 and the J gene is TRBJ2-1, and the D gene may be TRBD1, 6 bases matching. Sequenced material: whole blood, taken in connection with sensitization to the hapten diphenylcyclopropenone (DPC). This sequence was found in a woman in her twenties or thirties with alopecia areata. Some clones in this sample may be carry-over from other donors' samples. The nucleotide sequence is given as TGTGCCAGCAGCCCCAGGGGCCCCTTCTACAATGAGCAGTTCTTC. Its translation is CASSPRGPFYNEQFF.